The clone carrying this T cell receptor beta chain was picked up a small number of times. Its antigen is unknown. The entry originates in a study of CD8 T cells in ankylosing spondylitis. Points from the study as a whole: Clones tied to disease were said to be significantly enriched in matched ankylosing spondylitis synovial fluid. Characteristic of ankylosing spondylitis blood, it appeared, was a TCR beta motif comprising 7 to 9 highly homologous variants.

There are 14 residues in the CDR3. V was clipped by 4 bases and J by 8 bases; unmatched bases: 7. Germline CDR1 reads SGHAT; CDR2 reads FQNNGV. Quantitative molecular-barcoded 5'-RACE generated the TCR beta libraries. MiXCR, applied by TCRdb to the 5' RACE reads, yields one record per CDR3 protein. The sample carries around 770,000 distinct CDR3 sequences, 10% to 15% recorded once. The TCR was taken from a male donor with ankylosing spondylitis. This chain links TRBV11-2 with TRBJ2-2; 7 bases are shared with TRBD1. Sequenced material: blood, either unsorted or a sorted T cell fraction (not recorded which). This chain's CDR3 is CASSSWTGRGELFF. The DNA of the CDR3 is TGTGCCAGCAGCTCCTGGACAGGCCGAGGGGAGCTGTTTTTT.